This T cell receptor (beta chain) was profiled in a study of PD-1 blockade in classical Hodgkin lymphoma. Study findings and constraints: At baseline, newly diagnosed patients reportedly showed less TCR diversity than healthy donors. Exclusion applied to patients who initiated nivolumab less than 1 year following ASCT. Before treatment, complete responders showed about the same diversity as newly diagnosed patients. Sources of repertoire differences remain undefined, possibly disease activity or prior therapy.

TCRdb's table, derived via immunoSEQ multiplex PCR, lists solely in-frame clones and lacks some. Of approximately 9,900 clones listed, approximately 74% are singletons. The CDR3 consists of 16 residues. Germline values: CDR1 SGHNT, CDR2 YYREEE (reference sequence). With V trimmed by 4 bases and J by 4 bases, 12 bases remained unmatched. For this clone: Its antigen is undetermined.

Noted time point: cycle 4 day 1 (C4D1), after around six weeks of nivolumab. Autologous stem cell transplantation was followed by relapse in every patient, and brentuximab vedotin exposure varied. Investigators obtained CD8+ T cells from thawed PBMCs by magnetic negative selection. The input for sequencing was CD8+ T cells from blood, taken before the fourth cycle of nivolumab. The clonotype was recovered from a human donor with classical Hodgkin lymphoma. The chain employs TRBV5-4 and TRBJ2-5; 8 nucleotides match TRBD2. The CDR3 sequence is CASSPESGSTAETQYF. As DNA, the CDR3 is TGTGCCAGCAGCCCGGAGAGCGGGAGTACGGCAGAGACCCAGTACTTC. Filled out from reference TRBV5-4 and TRBJ2-5, the complete variable domain reads ETGVTQSPTHLIKTRGQQVTLRCSSQSGHNTVSWYQQALGQGPQFIFQYYREEENGRGNFPPRFSGLQFPNYSSELNVNALELDDSALYLCASSPESGSTAETQYFGPGTRLLVL.